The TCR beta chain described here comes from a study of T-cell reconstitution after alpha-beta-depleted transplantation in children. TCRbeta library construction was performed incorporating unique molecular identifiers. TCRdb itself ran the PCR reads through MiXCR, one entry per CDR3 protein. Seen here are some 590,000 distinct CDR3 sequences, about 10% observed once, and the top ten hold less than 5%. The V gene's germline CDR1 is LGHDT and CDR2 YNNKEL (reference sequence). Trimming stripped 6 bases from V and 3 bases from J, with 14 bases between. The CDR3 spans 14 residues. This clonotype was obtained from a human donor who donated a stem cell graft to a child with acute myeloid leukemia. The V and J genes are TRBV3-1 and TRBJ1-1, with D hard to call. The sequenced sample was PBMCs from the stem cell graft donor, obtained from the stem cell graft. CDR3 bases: TGTGCCAGCAGTCCGCGGCTCACGGACACTGAAGCTTTCTTT. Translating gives CASSPRLTDTEAFF.